These 10 T cell receptor beta chains were all obtained from the same sample, sequenced in a study of T cells after yellow fever vaccination. Each CDR3 protein gets one entry after TCRdb re-called the 5' RACE reads with MiXCR. The table shows some 500,000 distinct CDR3 sequences, with roughly 13% occurring only once. Material: PBMCs, obtained on the day of the yellow fever booster vaccination. The source of these receptors is a man aged 25 to 40 who received the YFV17D yellow fever vaccine.

The chain is built from TRBV18 and TRBJ2-7; the D gene could be TRBD1 or TRBD2 (5 bases each). Germline CDR1 reads KGHSH; CDR2 reads LQKENI. V lost 4 bases and J 1 base, leaving 11 bases between the germline ends. The CDR3 covers 14 residues. CDR3 protein: CASSQGTVSYEQYF. The CDR3 DNA sequence: TGTGCCAGCTCACAAGGGACGGTTTCCTACGAGCAGTACTTC. The full variable domain, completed using reference TRBV18 and TRBJ2-7, is NAGVMQNPRHLVRRRGQEARLRCSPMKGHSHVYWYRQLPEEGLKFMVYLQKENIIDESGMPKERFSAEFPKEGPSILRIQQVVRGDSAAYFCASSQGTVSYEQYFGPGTRLTVT.

The chain uses TRBV12-5 and TRBJ2-1; TRBD2 matches at 10 bases. This CDR3 is built from 15 residues. From germline, CDR1 is LGHNT and CDR2 FRNRAP. V was pared by 7 bases and J by 7 bases, with 10 bases of the junction left unmatched. The CDR3: CASASASGSWNEQFF. The DNA for the CDR3 is TGTGCTAGTGCGAGTGCTAGCGGGAGTTGGAATGAGCAGTTCTTC.

This clonotype was recorded a few times. The V gene is TRBV7-9, the J gene TRBJ2-3, with no clear D. Germline values: CDR1 SEHNR, CDR2 FQNEAQ (reference sequence). The CDR3 runs 13 residues. Deletions cut 1 base from V and 8 bases from J, with 10 bases between. The CDR3 coding sequence is TGTGCCAGCAGCTTAGTTCCAGACGTTACGCAGTATTTT. Translating it yields CASSLVPDVTQYF.

The V gene is TRBV7-2, the J gene TRBJ2-1; TRBD2 matches 7 bases. This CDR3 is 17 amino acids long. J lost 8 bases, V lost 1 base, and 14 bases had no gene match. Germline V gene lookup returns CDR1 SGHTA and CDR2 FQGNSA. CDR3 residues: CASSLGASGSGADEQFF. DNA for the CDR3: TGTGCCAGCAGCTTAGGGGCTAGCGGAAGTGGCGCCGATGAGCAGTTCTTC.

This chain uses TRBV18 with TRBJ2-7; TRBD2 is a possible D gene (8 bases). With 6 bases removed from V and 2 bases from J, the gap between germline ends came to 17 bases. The V gene's germline CDR1 is KGHSH and CDR2 LQKENI. The CDR3 has 15 amino acids. The CDR3 DNA sequence: TGTGCCAGCTCCCGGGGGGGGACAGAGACCTACGAGCAGTACTTC. It specifies CASSRGGTETYEQYF.

This clonotype was counted a single time. The chain joins TRBV6-1 to TRBJ2-7; perhaps TRBD2 as D (6 bases). CDR1 is MNHNS, CDR2 SASEGT, per germline. Trimming took 5 bases from V and 3 from J, leaving 14 bases between them. This CDR3 spans 14 amino acids. CDR3 sequence: CASSQTSPLYEQYF. The CDR3 coding sequence is TGTGCCAGCAGTCAAACTAGCCCTCTCTACGAGCAGTACTTC.

This clonotype has more than one count but fewer than ten. This chain connects TRBV7-6 to TRBJ2-7; the match to TRBD2 covers 8 bases. After removal of 5 bases from V and 6 bases from J, the junction contained 9 bases not matched to a gene. The length of the CDR3 is 14 residues. Germline assignment: CDR1 SGHVS and CDR2 FNYEAQ. The DNA of the CDR3 is TGTGCCAGCAGCCCCAGAGTAGCGGGGCCCGAGCAGTACTTC. The encoded protein is CASSPRVAGPEQYF. The variable domain in full, with the rest retrieved from reference TRBV7-6 and TRBJ2-7, is GAGVSQSPRYKVTKRGQDVALRCDPISGHVSLYWYRQALGQGPEFLTYFNYEAQQDKSGLPNDRFSAERPEGSISTLTIQRTEQRDSAMYRCASSPRVAGPEQYFGPGTRLTVT.

Ten or more counts support this clonotype. The chain is built from TRBV5-1 and TRBJ2-7, with D uncertain. Germline CDR1 SGHRS, CDR2 YFSETQ. The CDR3 loop spans 13 amino acids. The V gene lost 0 bases and the J gene lost 3 bases, with 7 bases spanning the gap. The CDR3 nucleotides are TGCGCCAGCAGCTTGGGTTACAACTACGAGCAGTACTTC. It translates to CASSLGYNYEQYF.

The rearrangement joins TRBV7-9 to TRBJ2-1, with 7 nucleotides matching TRBD2. Germline CDR1 reads SEHNR; CDR2 reads FQNEAQ (reference sequence). V shed 5 bases and J 7 bases; nucleotides not matched to a gene: 8. This CDR3 comprises 14 residues. CDR3 residues: CASSVSGWLNEQFF. CDR3 bases: TGTGCCAGCAGCGTTAGCGGGTGGTTGAATGAGCAGTTCTTC.

The chain joins TRBV5-1 to TRBJ2-5; 8 bases are shared with TRBD1. The trim removed 0 bases at V and 2 bases at J, leaving 6 bases unmatched. CDR3 length equals 16 residues. Per the germline V gene, CDR1 is SGHRS and CDR2 is YFSETQ. In DNA form, the CDR3 reads TGCGCCAGCAGCTTGGCCGGCACAGGGGGTCAAGAGACCCAGTACTTC. This codes for CASSLAGTGGQETQYF.